This TCR beta chain was recorded in a study of blood T cell repertoires in COVID-19. The CDR3 contains 17 residues. J was trimmed by 4 bases and V by 3 bases; bases with no gene match: 9. Germline CDR1 reads SGHRS; CDR2 reads YFSETQ. Assay used: immunoSEQ multiplex PCR; TCRdb lists only in-frame clones, some missing. The sample has about 230,000 clones, approximately 88% seen once; the top ten hold 2% to 3%. The gene calls are TRBV5-1 and TRBJ2-2, with 10 bases fitting TRBD2. Input material: PBMCs or T cells enriched from blood (not recorded which). The clonotype comes from a woman aged 40 to 50 with acute COVID-19. The CDR3 loop reads CASSSLAGGGGTGELFF. The CDR3 DNA reads as TGCGCCAGCAGCTCGTTAGCGGGAGGAGGGGGCACCGGGGAGCTGTTTTTT. The full variable domain, its missing parts supplied by reference TRBV5-1 and TRBJ2-2, is KAGVTQTPRYLIKTRGQQVTLSCSPISGHRSVSWYQQTPGQGLQFLFEYFSETQRNKGNFPGRFSGRQFSNSRSEMNVSTLELGDSALYLCASSSLAGGGGTGELFFGEGSRLTVL.